This TCR beta chain was obtained from a study of regulatory and conventional T cells in RAG deficiency. This table comes from immunoSEQ multiplex PCR, and its TCRdb copy is limited to in-frame clones, with some not included. The table shows tens of thousands of clones, with 85% to 90% occurring only once. Study-level results: Shannon entropy was markedly lower and Simpson indices higher in RAG-deficient patients than control T-cell subsets. Patient subsets had shorter CDR3s; Omenn Treg-Tconv overlap exceeded 85%.

This clone was recorded only once. The antigen remains undetermined. Losses at the gene ends were 3 bases for V and 7 bases for J; bases not matched to a gene: 7. Germline CDR1 is SGHRS and CDR2 is YFSETQ. This CDR3 is built from 14 residues. The sample also formed part of further work on regulatory T cells. That paper notes: Primers: 52 TRBV forward and 13 TRBJ reverse.

The TCR originated in a human donor in good health. The sample consisted of CD8+ T cells sorted from blood. The chain links TRBV5-1 to TRBJ2-1; 7 nucleotides match TRBD2. The CDR3: CASSSVAGSNEQFF. CDR3 nucleotide sequence: TGCGCCAGCAGCTCGGTAGCGGGTTCGAATGAGCAGTTCTTC.